This T cell receptor (beta chain) was documented in a study of blood T cell repertoires in COVID-19. Per the study methods: Estimates of nucleated cell counts were drawn from the amplification of reference gene primers. Using immunoSEQ multiplex PCR, the repertoire was profiled, and TCRdb retains in-frame clones only, with some absent. V and J calls and clone size are copied from that table; D and trimming were computed from the DNA. Of around 260,000 clones in the sample, approximately 85% are singletons; the top ten hold 10% to 15%. This CDR3 has 16 residues. Looked up from germline, CDR1 is SGHVS and CDR2 is FQNEAQ. Trimming stripped 5 bases from V and 2 bases from J, with 18 bases between.

The sequence derives from a human donor in a cohort sampled during active COVID-19. The sequenced material came from peripheral blood. This chain links TRBV7-8 with TRBJ1-1, with unresolved D. CDR3 protein: CASSPRVGRDNTEAFF. The DNA for the CDR3 is TGTGCCAGCAGCCCTCGGGTCGGCCGCGATAACACTGAAGCTTTCTTT.